The clone carrying this T cell receptor beta chain was detected once. Its antigen is not known. TCRdb keeps only in-frame clones here, not all; method: immunoSEQ multiplex PCR. The table lists tens of thousands of clones, approximately 91% of them singletons. The data stem from a study of cytomegalovirus exposure and HLA in healthy donors. Whole-study results and caveats: The study recorded 164 TCR beta chains that were cytomegalovirus-associated. Despite most TCR sequences being rare, some public TCRs occurred in many donors.

The donors were members of the approximately 120-subject validation cohort (separate from the approximately 670-subject first cohort). The CDR3 spans 13 residues. CDR1 is SGHTA, CDR2 FQGNSA, per germline. Deletions cut 5 bases from V and 0 bases from J, with 7 bases between. The material sequenced was PBMCs. The genes are TRBV7-2 and TRBJ1-1; D unclear. This clonotype originated in a man aged 25-45 years in good health and CMV-seronegative. The DNA of the CDR3 is TGTGCCAGCAGCATTACACTGAACACTGAAGCTTTCTTT. This codes for CASSITLNTEAFF.